The 14 T cell receptor beta chains listed next were all sequenced from one sample in a study of blood T cell repertoires in COVID-19. Method: immunoSEQ multiplex PCR; TCRdb's copy keeps in-frame clones and lacks some. The sample yields roughly 200,000 clones, almost 90% seen once. Source material: peripheral blood. All receptors derive from a man between 45 and 60 years old with acute or convalescent COVID-19.

The gene calls are TRBV12-3 or TRBV12-4 and TRBJ2-3, with D unresolved. Trimming removed 6 bases at V and 4 bases at J, with 11 bases between. The CDR3 runs to 13 residues. The CDR3 bases are TGTGCCAGCAGCCTCTTTTCGGCAGATACGCAGTATTTT. Translation: CASSLFSADTQYF.

The chain recombines TRBV28 with TRBJ2-3; tentative D call: TRBD2 (5 bases). V was trimmed by 7 bases and J by 5 bases, leaving 10 bases between them. This CDR3 region has 12 residues. In germline, CDR1 is MDHEN, CDR2 SYDVKM. CDR3: CASTLSGDTQYF. The CDR3 nucleotides read TGTGCCAGCACCCTCAGCGGAGATACGCAGTATTTT.

The chain recombines TRBV20-1 with TRBJ2-1; TRBD2 matches 9 bases. Germline V CDR1 and CDR2: DFQATT, SNEGSKA (reference sequence). J was trimmed by 6 bases and V by 3 bases; bases with no gene match: 6. This CDR3 contains 14 residues. CDR3 sequence (DNA): TGCAGTGCTAGTTCCAGCGGGAGGATCAATGAGCAGTTCTTC. As protein: CSASSSGRINEQFF.

V is TRBV18 and J is TRBJ1-1, with a tentative D call TRBD1 (6 bases). Trimming took 3 bases from V and 0 from J, leaving 8 bases between them. CDR3 length: 14 residues. Germline-derived CDR1 and CDR2 are KGHSH and LQKENI. The CDR3 DNA follows: TGTGCCAGCTCACCGACAGGATTGAACACTGAAGCTTTCTTT. As protein: CASSPTGLNTEAFF.

The V and J genes are TRBV28 and TRBJ2-1; 7 nucleotides align to TRBD1. Trimming cost V 5 bases and J 5 bases; bases outside gene matches: 9. CDR3 size: 15 residues. CDR1 and CDR2 (germline): MDHEN, SYDVKM. CDR3 sequence (DNA): TGTGCCAGCAGTCCCCCGACAGGGAGTAACAATGAGCAGTTCTTC. Its translation is CASSPPTGSNNEQFF.

The rearrangement joins TRBV6-1 to TRBJ1-6, with 7 bases matching TRBD1. The V and J ends lost 1 base and 7 bases, in that order; junction bases with no gene match: 10. Germline values: CDR1 MNHNS, CDR2 SASEGT. This CDR3 comprises 17 residues. The CDR3 here is CASSEELEGARNSPLHF. The CDR3 region has the DNA TGTGCCAGCAGTGAAGAGTTGGAGGGGGCGAGAAATTCACCCCTCCACTTT.

This clone has only a few counts. The chain couples TRBV29-1 to TRBJ2-7; maybe TRBD2 (6 bases). The CDR3 covers 13 residues. V lost 4 bases, J lost 0 bases, and 10 bases lay in between. Germline V gene lookup returns CDR1 SQVTM and CDR2 ANQGSEA. The CDR3 coding sequence is TGCAGCGTTGGCGGGGTAAGCTCCTACGAGCAGTACTTC. It codes for CSVGGVSSYEQYF.

The rearrangement links TRBV5-1 to TRBJ2-2; 15 bases agree with TRBD2. Germline CDR1 is SGHRS and CDR2 is YFSETQ. The J segment lost 0 bases and the V segment lost 1 base, leaving 4 bases of the junction unmatched. The CDR3 loop spans 19 amino acids. CDR3 DNA: TGCGCCAGCAGCTTGCCCGGACTAGCGGGAGGGCCGAACACCGGGGAGCTGTTTTTT. Translation gives CASSLPGLAGGPNTGELFF.

A single count supports this clone. The chain has TRBV6-5 and TRBJ2-1; 9 positions match TRBD2. The J segment lost 3 bases and the V segment lost 7 bases, leaving 7 bases of the junction unmatched. Per the germline V gene, CDR1 is MNHEY and CDR2 is SVGAGI. The length of the CDR3 is 15 residues. CDR3 residues: CASILAGLDYNEQFF. The CDR3 bases are TGTGCCAGCATTCTAGCGGGGTTAGACTACAATGAGCAGTTCTTC.

This clone was detected once. The chain links TRBV28 to TRBJ2-1; TRBD2 might be the D (6 bases). Germline V gene lookup returns CDR1 MDHEN and CDR2 SYDVKM. The germline V and J ends were trimmed by 6 bases and 0 bases, with 18 bases remaining between them. This CDR3 is built from 17 residues. The CDR3 DNA reads as TGTGCCAGCAGGAAACCCGGGACTCAGAGCTCCTACAATGAGCAGTTCTTC. Protein: CASRKPGTQSSYNEQFF.

The chain recombines TRBV4-2 with TRBJ2-5; 8 nucleotides align to TRBD2. This CDR3 has 15 amino acids. Germline trimming cut 0 bases from V and 1 base from J; bases unmatched to any gene: 1. CDR1 is LGHNA and CDR2 is YNFKEQ in the germline V gene. The CDR3 loop is CASSQEGLAQETQYF. CDR3 coding DNA: TGTGCCAGCAGCCAAGAAGGACTAGCCCAAGAGACCCAGTACTTC.

The chain employs TRBV19 and TRBJ2-5; 10 bases line up with TRBD2. This CDR3 comprises 16 residues. V gave up 7 bases and J gave up 5 bases; unmatched junction bases: 13. The germline V gene has CDR1 LNHDA and CDR2 SQIVND (reference sequence). The chain's CDR3 is CASTLGAGGPGETQYF. The CDR3 coding sequence is TGTGCCAGTACCCTTGGAGCGGGAGGGCCCGGGGAGACCCAGTACTTC.

The V gene is TRBV7-9, the J gene TRBJ1-2, with 9 bases aligning to TRBD1. This CDR3 has 14 residues. J lost 8 bases, V lost 4 bases, and 8 bases had no gene match. Germline V CDR1 and CDR2: SEHNR, FQNEAQ (reference sequence). The CDR3 protein is CASSSDRGGRGYTF. The CDR3 DNA reads TGTGCCAGCAGCTCGGACAGGGGAGGCCGGGGCTACACCTTC. Full variable domain (missing parts from reference TRBV7-9 and TRBJ1-2): DTGVSQNPRHKITKRGQNVTFRCDPISEHNRLYWYRQTLGQGPEFLTYFQNEAQLEKSRLLSDRFSAERPKGSFSTLEIQRTEQGDSAMYLCASSSDRGGRGYTFGSGTRLTVV.

This sequence joins TRBV28 and TRBJ1-3, with D maybe TRBD1 (5 bases). Trimming took 7 bases from V and 4 from J, leaving 17 bases between them. CDR3 length: 15 residues. The V gene's germline CDR1 is MDHEN and CDR2 SYDVKM. CDR3 in amino acids: CASTVGGLRGNTIYF. The CDR3 DNA reads TGTGCCAGCACAGTCGGGGGGTTAAGGGGAAACACCATATATTTT.